This T cell receptor beta chain is from a study of blood T cells in healthy people across ages. There are a few counts of this clonotype. The antigen is undetermined. This may stem from a read error, because a much larger clone lies one nucleotide away. Together with a sample-barcoded 5' primer, a J-beta primer mix was included in a second PCR lasting 7 to 11 cycles. TCRdb independently ran MiXCR on the 5' RACE reads; one entry per CDR3 protein. Here the sample spans approximately 790,000 distinct CDR3 sequences, roughly 60% being singletons. Per-sample yields of isolated PBMCs were at least 6 million. Findings and limits, study-wide: Estimates of diversity drawn from one million T cells were considered underestimates. More naive CD4+ cells and higher diversity were found in long-lived than in aged donors.

This TCR derives from a young man in good health. The sequencing sample was made of blood.

CDR3 in DNA: TGTGCCAGCAGCGTCTCACAGGGACGGGAAAAACTGTTTTTT. The encoded protein is CASSVSQGREKLFF. The rearrangement uses TRBV7-2 and TRBJ1-4; tentative D call: TRBD1 (6 bases). The V end was cut by 5 bases, the J end by 8 bases, with 15 bases between. The CDR3 extends over 14 amino acids. The germline gives CDR1 SGHTA, CDR2 FQGNSA.